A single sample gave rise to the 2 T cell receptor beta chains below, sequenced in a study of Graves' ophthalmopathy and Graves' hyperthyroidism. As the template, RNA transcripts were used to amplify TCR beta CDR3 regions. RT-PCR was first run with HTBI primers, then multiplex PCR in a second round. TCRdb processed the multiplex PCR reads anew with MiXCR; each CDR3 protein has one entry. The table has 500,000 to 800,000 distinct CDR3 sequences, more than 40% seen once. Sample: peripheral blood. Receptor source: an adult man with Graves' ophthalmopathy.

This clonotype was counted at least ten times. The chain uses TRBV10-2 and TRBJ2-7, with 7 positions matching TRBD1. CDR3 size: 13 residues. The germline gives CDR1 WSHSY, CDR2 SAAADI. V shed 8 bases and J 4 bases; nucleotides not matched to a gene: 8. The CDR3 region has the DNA TGCGCCAGCTATGACAGGGTCGAGTACGAGCAGTACTTC. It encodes CASYDRVEYEQYF.

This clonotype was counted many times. The CDR3 nucleotides are TGTGCCAGCAGCCCAGGGATAAGTCAGCCCCAGCATTTT. Translated, it gives CASSPGISQPQHF. V and J are TRBV2 and TRBJ1-5; TRBD1 is a possible D gene (5 bases). The CDR3 consists of 13 residues. Germline V gene data show CDR1 as SNHLY and CDR2 as FYNNEI. With 6 bases removed from V and 6 bases from J, the gap between germline ends came to 12 bases.